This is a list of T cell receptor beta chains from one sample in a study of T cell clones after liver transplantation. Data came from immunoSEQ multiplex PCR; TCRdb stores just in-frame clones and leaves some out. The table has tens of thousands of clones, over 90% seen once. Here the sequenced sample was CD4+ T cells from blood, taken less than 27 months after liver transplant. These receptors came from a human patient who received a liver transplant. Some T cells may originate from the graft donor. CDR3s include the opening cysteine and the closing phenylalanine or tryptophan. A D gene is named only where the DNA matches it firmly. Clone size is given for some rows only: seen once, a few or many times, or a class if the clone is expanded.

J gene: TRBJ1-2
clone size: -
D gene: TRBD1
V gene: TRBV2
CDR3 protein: CASSHNPGTVVTGGYTF
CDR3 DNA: TGTGCCAGCAGTCACAATCCCGGGACAGTTGTAACAGGCGGCTACACCTTC

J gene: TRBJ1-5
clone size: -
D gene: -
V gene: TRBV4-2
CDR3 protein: CASSQDWGGRSNQPQHF
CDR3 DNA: TGTGCCAGCAGCCAAGATTGGGGGGGACGGAGCAATCAGCCCCAGCATTTT

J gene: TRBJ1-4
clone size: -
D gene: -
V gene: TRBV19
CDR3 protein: CASTTGDATNEKLFF
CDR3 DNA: TGTGCCAGTACAACGGGGGACGCAACTAATGAAAAACTGTTTTTT

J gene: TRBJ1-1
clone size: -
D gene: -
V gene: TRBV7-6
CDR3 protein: CASSLSGTTEAFF
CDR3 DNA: TGTGCCAGCAGCTTATCAGGGACCACTGAAGCTTTCTTT

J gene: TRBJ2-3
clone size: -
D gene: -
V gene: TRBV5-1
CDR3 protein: CASSFRDGGTQYF
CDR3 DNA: TGCGCCAGCAGCTTCCGGGACGGGGGTACGCAGTATTTT

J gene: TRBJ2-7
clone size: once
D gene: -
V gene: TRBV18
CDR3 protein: CASSPPLSSEQYF
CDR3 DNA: TGTGCCAGCTCACCACCTCTCTCATCCGAGCAGTACTTC

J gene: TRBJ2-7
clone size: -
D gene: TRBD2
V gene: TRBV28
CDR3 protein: CASRSSGRAGRHEQYF
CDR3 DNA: TGTGCCAGCCGTTCTAGCGGGAGGGCCGGGAGACACGAGCAGTACTTC

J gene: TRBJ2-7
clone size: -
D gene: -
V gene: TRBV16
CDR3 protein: CASSQATQGKYF
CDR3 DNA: TGTGCCAGCAGCCAGGCAACACAGGGAAAGTACTTC

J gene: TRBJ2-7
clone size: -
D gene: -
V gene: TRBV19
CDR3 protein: CASHRILGLF
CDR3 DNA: TGTGCCAGCCACCGCATATTGGGCCTCTTC

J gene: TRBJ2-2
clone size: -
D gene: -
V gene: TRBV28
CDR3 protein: CASSDTGELFF
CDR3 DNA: TGTGCCAGCAGCGATACCGGGGAGCTGTTTTTT

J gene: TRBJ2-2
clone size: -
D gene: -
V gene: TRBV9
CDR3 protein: CASSRRGIDTGELFF
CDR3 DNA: TGTGCCAGCAGTCGGAGGGGGATAGACACCGGGGAGCTGTTTTTT

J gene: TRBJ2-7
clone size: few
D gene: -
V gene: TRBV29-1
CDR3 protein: CSASSPHSYEQYF
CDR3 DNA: TGCAGCGCCTCTAGTCCCCACTCCTACGAGCAGTACTTC

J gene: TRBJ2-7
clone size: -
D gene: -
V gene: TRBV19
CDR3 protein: CASSIPPNPGPLYEQYF
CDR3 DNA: TGTGCCAGTAGTATCCCCCCGAACCCGGGACCGCTCTACGAGCAGTACTTC

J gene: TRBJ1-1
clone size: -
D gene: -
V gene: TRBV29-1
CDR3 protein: CSVRERRVQNTEAFF
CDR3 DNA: TGCAGCGTCAGGGAACGGCGGGTCCAGAACACTGAAGCTTTCTTT

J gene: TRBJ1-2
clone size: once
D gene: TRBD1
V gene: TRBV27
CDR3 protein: CASSRLGTEANYGYTF
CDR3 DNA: TGTGCCAGCAGTCGGTTGGGGACAGAGGCTAACTATGGCTACACCTTC

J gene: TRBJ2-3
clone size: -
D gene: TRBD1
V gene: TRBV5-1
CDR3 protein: CASSLWGQGTDTQYF
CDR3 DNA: TGCGCCAGCAGCTTGTGGGGACAGGGAACAGATACGCAGTATTTT

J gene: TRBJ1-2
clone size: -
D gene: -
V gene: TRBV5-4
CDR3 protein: CASSRSESTFSF
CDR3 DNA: TGTGCCAGCAGTAGGTCAGAATCTACTTTCTCCTTC

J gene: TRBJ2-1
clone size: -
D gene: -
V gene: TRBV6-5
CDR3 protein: CASMGRADEQFF
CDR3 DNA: TGTGCCAGCATGGGTAGAGCGGATGAGCAGTTCTTC

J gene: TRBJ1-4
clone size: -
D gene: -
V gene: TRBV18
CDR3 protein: CASSPGATNEKLFF
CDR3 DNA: TGTGCCAGCTCACCAGGGGCAACTAATGAAAAACTGTTTTTT

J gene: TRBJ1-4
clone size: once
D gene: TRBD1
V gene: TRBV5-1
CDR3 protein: CASSLGVGTGNEKLFF
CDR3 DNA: TGCGCCAGCAGCTTGGGAGTTGGGACAGGAAATGAAAAACTGTTTTTT

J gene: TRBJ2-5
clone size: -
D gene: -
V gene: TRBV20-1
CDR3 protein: CSARLTETQYF
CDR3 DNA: TGCAGTGCTAGGTTAACCGAGACCCAGTACTTC

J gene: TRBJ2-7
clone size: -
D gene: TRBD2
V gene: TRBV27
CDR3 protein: CASSSPPASGRDSEQYF
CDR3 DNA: TGTGCCAGCAGTTCGCCTCCGGCTAGCGGGAGGGATAGCGAGCAGTACTTC

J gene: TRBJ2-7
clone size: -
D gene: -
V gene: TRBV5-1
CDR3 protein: CASSLGAGPSDEQYF
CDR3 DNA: TGCGCCAGCAGCTTGGGAGCGGGTCCTTCGGACGAGCAGTACTTC

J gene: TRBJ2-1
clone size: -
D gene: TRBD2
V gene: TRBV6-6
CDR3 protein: CASSYRREANEQFF
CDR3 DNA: TGTGCCAGCAGTTACCGGCGGGAGGCTAATGAGCAGTTCTTC

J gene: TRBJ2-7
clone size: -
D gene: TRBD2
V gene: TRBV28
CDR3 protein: CASSSSGSRYEQYF
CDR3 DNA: TGTGCCAGCAGTTCAAGCGGGAGTCGCTACGAGCAGTACTTC

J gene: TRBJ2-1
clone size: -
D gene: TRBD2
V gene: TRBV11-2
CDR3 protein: CASSLGLANEQFF
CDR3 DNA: TGTGCCAGCAGCTTAGGACTAGCTAATGAGCAGTTCTTC

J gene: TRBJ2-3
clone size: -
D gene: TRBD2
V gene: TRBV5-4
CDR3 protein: CASSFAAGVGADTQYF
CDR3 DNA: TGTGCCAGCAGCTTTGCAGCGGGAGTCGGGGCAGATACGCAGTATTTT

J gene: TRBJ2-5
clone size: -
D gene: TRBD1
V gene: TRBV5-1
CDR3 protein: CASSSTGVAETQYF
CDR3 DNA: TGCGCCAGCAGCTCAACAGGGGTTGCAGAGACCCAGTACTTC

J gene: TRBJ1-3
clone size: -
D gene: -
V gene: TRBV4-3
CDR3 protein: CASSQARLTSGNTIYF
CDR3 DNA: TGCGCCAGCAGCCAGGCCAGACTCACCTCTGGAAACACCATATATTTT

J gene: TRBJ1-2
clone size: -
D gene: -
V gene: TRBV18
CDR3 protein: CASSPAATATSYTF
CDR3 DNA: TGTGCCAGCTCACCAGCAGCGACAGCTACGAGCTACACCTTC

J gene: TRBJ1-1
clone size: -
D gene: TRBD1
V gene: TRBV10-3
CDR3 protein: CAISGTGGTEAFF
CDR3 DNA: TGTGCCATCAGTGGGACAGGGGGCACTGAAGCTTTCTTT

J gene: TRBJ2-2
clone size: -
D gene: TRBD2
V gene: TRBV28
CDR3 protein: CASSPTSGRSGELFF
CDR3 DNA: TGTGCCAGCAGTCCGACTAGCGGGAGATCCGGGGAGCTGTTTTTT

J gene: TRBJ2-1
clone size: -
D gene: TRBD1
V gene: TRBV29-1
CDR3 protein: CSVLAGQGAGEQFF
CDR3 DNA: TGCAGCGTGTTAGCGGGACAGGGGGCTGGTGAGCAGTTCTTC

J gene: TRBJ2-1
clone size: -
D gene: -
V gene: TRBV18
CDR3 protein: CASSLGGRYSYNEQFF
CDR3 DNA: TGTGCCAGCTCACTGGGAGGCCGTTACTCCTACAATGAGCAGTTCTTC

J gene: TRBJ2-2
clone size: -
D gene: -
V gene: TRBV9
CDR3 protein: CASSVAAGGDTGELFF
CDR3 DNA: TGTGCCAGCAGCGTAGCGGCCGGCGGGGACACCGGGGAGCTGTTTTTT

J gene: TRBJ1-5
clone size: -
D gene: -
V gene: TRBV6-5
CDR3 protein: CASSSLEGGQPQHF
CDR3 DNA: TGTGCCAGCAGCTCATTAGAAGGTGGTCAGCCCCAGCATTTT